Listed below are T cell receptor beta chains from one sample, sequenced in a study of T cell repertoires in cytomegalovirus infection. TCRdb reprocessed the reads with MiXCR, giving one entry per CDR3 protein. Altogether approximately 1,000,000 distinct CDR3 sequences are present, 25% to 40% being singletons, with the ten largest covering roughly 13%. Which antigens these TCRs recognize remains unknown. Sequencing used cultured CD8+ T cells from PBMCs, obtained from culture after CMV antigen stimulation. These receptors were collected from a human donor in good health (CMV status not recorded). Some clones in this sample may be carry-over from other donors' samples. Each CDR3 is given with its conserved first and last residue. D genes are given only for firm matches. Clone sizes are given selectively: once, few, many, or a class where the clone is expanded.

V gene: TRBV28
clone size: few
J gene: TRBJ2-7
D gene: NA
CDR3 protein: CASSLRGPHYEQYF

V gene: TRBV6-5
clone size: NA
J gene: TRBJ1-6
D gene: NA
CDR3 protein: CASSYSSGLDSPLHF

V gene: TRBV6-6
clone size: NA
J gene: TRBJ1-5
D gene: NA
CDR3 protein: CASSHTGGEFGNQPQHF

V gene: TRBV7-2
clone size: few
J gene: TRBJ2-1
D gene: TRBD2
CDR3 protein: CASSLVAGGANEQFF

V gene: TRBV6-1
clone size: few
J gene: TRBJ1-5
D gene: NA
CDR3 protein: CASSEALRGVNQPQHF

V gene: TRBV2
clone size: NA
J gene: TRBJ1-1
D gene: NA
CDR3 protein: CASNREDPEAFF

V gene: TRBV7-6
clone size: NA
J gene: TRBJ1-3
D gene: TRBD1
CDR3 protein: CASSGQGGAGNTIYF

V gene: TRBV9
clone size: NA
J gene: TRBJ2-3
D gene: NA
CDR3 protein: CASRVTAVPSTDTQYF

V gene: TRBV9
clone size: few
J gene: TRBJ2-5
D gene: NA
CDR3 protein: CASSYHETQYF

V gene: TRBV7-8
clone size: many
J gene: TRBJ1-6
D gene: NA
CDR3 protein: CASSLYSPVLDSPLHF

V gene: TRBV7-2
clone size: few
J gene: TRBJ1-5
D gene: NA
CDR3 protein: CASSLDSRGFNQPQHF

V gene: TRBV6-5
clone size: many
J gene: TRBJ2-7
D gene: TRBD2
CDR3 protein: CASSYRFDSGGVYEQYF

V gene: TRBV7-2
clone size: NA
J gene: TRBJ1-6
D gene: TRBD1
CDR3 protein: CASSLETGGSHNSPPHF

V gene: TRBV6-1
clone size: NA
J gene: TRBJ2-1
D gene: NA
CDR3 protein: CASSEAERIMLSYNEQFF

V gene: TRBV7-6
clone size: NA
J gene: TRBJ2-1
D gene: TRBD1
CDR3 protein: CASSSSRDSNEQFF

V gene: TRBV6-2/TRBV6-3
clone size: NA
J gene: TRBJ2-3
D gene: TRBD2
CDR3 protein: CASSEGNSGGDSTDTQYF

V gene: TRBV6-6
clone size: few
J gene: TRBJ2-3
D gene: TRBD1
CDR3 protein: CASSPVPGQGVADTQYF

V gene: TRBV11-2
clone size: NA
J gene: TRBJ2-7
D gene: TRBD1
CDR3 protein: CASSLRWDSWFYEQYF

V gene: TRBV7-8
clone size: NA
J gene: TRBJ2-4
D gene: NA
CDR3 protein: CASSRTVLAKNIQYF

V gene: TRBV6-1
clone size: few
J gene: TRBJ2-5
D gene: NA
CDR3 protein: CASNLGAGETQYF

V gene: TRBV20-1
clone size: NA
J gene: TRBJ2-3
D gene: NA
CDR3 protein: CGASKPVRGTDTQYF

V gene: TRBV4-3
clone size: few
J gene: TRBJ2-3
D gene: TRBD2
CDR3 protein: CASSQVVWSETSGGTDTQYF

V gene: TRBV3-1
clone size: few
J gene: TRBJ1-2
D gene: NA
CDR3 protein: CASSRIGRYGYTF

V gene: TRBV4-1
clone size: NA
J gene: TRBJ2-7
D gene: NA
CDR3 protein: CTSSPSLSYEQYF

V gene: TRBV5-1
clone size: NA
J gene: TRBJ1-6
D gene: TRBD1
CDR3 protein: CASRGDRANSPLHF

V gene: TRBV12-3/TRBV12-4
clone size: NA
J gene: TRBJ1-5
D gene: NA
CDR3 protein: CASSPSLYDQPQHF

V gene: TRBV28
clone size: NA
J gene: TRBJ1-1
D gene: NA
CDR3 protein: CASSFGSRWTNTEAFF

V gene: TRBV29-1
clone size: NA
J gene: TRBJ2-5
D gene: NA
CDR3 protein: CSGLLDSQETQYF

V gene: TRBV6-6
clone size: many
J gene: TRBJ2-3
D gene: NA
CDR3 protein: CASSYSGSSTDTQYF

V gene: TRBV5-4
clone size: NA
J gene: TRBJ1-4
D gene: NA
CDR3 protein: CASSWGRGQSGNEKLFF

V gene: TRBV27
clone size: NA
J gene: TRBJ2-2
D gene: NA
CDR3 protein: CASTLVSTGELFF

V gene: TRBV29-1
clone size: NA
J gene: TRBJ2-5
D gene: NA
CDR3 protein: CSVDWPAEQETQYF

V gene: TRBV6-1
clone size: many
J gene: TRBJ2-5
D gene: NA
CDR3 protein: CASSLSHGETQYF

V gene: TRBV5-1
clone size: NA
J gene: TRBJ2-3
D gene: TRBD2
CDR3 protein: CASSSPGGSGVTDTQYF

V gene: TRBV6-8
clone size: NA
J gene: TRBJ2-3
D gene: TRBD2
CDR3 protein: CASSNHRGLAISTDTQYF

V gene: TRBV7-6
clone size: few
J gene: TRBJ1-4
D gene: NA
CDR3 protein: CASSLRQAATNEKLFF

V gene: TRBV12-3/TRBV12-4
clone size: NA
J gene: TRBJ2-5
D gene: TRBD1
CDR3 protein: CASSLATPRDRREGPETQYF

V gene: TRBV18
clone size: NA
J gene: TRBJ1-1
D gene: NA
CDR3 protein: CASSYLEGWVGTEAFF

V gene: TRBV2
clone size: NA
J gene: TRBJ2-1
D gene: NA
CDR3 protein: CASPEGYNEQFF

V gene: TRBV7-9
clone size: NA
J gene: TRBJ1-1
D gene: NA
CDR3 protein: CAGRRKTQGQNTEAFF

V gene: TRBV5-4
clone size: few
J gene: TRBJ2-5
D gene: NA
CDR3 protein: CASSLAPGKMETQYF

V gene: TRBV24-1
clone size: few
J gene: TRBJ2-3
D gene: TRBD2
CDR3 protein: CATSRRGSTDTQYF

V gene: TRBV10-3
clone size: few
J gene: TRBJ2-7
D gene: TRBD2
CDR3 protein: CAIRSGGEQYF

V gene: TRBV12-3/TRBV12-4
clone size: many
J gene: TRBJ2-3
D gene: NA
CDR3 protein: CATSGGGLRSTDTQYF

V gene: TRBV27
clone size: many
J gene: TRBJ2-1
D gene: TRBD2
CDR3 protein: CASSLTSGGPVLNEQFF

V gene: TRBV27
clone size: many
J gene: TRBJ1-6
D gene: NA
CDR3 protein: CASSLGDGYHLSLHF

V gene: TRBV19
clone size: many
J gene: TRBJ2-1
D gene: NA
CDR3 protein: CATGSYNEQFF

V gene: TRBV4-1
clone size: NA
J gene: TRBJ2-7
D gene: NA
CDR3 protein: CASSLRGMGALYEQYF

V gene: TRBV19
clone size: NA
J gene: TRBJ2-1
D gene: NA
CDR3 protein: CASSLWQGLNNEQFF

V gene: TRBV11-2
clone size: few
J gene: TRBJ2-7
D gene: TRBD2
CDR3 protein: CASSLDYIGGKYEQYF

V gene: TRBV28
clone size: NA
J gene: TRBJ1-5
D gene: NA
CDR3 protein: CASSPMDGTNQPQHF

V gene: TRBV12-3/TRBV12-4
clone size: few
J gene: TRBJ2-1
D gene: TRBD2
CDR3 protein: CASSFATSGGPPYNEQFF

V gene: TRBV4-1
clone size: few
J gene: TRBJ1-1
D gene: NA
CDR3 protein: CASSQEMTGSTEAFF

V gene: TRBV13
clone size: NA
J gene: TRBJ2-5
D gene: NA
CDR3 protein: CASSLEGQGETQYF

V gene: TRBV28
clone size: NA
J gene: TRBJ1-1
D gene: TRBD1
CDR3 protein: CASSLETGGFGVNTEAFF